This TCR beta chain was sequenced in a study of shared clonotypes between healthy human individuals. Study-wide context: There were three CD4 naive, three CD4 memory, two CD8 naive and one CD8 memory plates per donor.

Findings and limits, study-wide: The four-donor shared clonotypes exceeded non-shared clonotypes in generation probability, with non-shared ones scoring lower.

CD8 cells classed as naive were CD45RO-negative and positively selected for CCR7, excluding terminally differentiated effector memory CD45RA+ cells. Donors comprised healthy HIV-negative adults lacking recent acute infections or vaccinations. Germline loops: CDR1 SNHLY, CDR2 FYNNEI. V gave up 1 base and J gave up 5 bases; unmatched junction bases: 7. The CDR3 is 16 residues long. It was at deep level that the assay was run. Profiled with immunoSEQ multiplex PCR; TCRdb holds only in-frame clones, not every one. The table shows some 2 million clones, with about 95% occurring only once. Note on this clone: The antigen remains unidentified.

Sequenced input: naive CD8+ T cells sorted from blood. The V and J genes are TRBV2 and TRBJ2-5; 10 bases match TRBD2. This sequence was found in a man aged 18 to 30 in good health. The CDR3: CASSEGASGGGETQYF. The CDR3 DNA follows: TGTGCCAGCAGTGAAGGGGCTAGCGGGGGCGGGGAGACCCAGTACTTC.